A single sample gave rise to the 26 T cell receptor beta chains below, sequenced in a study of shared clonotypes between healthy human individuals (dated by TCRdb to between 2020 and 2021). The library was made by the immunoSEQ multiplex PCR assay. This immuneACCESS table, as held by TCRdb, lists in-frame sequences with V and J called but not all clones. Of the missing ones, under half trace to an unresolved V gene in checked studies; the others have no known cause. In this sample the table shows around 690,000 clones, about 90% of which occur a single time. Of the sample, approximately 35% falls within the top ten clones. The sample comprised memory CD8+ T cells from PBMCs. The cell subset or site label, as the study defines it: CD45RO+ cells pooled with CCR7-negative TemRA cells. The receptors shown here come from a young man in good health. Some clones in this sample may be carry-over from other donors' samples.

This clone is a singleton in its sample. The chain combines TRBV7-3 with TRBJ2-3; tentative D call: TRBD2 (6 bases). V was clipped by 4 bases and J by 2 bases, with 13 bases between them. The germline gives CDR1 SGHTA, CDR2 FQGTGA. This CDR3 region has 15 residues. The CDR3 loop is CASSSLGGPTDTQYF. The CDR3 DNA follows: TGTGCCAGCAGCTCATTGGGGGGACCCACAGATACGCAGTATTTT. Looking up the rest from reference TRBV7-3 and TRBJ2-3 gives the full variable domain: GAGVSQTPSNKVTEKGKYVELRCDPISGHTALYWYRQSLGQGPEFLIYFQGTGAADDSGLPNDRFFAVRPEGSVSTLKIQRTERGDSAVYLCASSSLGGPTDTQYFGPGTRLTVL.

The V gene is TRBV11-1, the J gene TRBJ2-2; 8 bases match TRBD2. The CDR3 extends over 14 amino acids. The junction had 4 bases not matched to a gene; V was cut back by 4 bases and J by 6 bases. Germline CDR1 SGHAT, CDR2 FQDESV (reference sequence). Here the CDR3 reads CASSYREGSGELFF. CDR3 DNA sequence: TGTGCCAGCAGCTATCGGGAGGGGTCCGGGGAGCTGTTTTTT.

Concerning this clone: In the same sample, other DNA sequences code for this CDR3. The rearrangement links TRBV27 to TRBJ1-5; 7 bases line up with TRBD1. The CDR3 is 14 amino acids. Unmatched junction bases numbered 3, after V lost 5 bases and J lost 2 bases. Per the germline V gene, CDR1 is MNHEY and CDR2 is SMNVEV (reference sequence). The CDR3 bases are TGTGCCAGCAGTGACAGGGTCGGCAATCAGCCCCAGCATTTT. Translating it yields CASSDRVGNQPQHF.

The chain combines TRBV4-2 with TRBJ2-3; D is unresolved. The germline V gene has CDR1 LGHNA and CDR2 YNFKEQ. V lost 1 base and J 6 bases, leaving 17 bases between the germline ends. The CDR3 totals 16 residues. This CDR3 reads CASSQGLGPRHDTQYF. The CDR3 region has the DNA TGTGCCAGCAGCCAAGGGTTAGGTCCACGACACGATACGCAGTATTTT.

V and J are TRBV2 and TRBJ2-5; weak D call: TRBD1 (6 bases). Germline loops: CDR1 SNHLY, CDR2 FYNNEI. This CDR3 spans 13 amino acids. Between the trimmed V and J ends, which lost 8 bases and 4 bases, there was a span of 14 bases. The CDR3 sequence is CASSERGTETQYF. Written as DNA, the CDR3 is TGTGCCAGCTCCGAAAGGGGGACAGAGACCCAGTACTTC.

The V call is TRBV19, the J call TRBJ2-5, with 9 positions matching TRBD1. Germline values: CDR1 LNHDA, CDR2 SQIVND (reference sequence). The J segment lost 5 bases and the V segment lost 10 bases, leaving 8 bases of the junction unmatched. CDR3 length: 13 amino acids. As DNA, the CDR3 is TGTGCCACAACGGACAGGGGCGGGGAGACCCAGTACTTC. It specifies CATTDRGGETQYF.

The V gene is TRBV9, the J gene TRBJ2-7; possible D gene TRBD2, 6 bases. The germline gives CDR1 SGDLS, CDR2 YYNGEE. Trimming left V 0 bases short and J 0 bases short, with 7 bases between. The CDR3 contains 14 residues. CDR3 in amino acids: CASSVVADSYEQYF. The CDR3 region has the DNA TGTGCCAGCAGCGTAGTAGCGGACTCCTACGAGCAGTACTTC.

The CDR3 reads CASSWMGGRDTEAFF. CDR3 in DNA: TGTGCCAGCAGTTGGATGGGGGGGAGGGACACTGAAGCTTTCTTT. The chain carries TRBV28 and TRBJ1-1, with D possibly matching TRBD1 (5 bases). Between the trimmed V and J ends, which lost 4 bases and 3 bases, there was a span of 15 bases. CDR1 MDHEN and CDR2 SYDVKM come from the germline V gene. This CDR3 is 15 amino acids long.

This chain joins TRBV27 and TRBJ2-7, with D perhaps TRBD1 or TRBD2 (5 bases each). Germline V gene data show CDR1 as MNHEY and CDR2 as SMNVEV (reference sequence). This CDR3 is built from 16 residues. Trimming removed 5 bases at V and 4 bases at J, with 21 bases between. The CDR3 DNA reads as TGTGCCAGCAGTCTTTCCCACGCAGGGACGGTTTACGAGCAGTACTTC. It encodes CASSLSHAGTVYEQYF.

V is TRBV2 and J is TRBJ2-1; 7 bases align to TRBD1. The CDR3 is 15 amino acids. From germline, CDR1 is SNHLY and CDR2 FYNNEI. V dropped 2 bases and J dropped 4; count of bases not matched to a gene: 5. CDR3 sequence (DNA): TGTGCCAGCAGTGAATTGGACAGGTTATACAATGAGCAGTTCTTC. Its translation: CASSELDRLYNEQFF.

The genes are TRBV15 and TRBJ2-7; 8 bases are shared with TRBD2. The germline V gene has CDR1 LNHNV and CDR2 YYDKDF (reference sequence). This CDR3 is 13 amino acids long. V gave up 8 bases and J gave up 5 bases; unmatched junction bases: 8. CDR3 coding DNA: TGTGCCACCCGGGAGCGGGAGATAAACGAGCAGTACTTC. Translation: CATREREINEQYF.

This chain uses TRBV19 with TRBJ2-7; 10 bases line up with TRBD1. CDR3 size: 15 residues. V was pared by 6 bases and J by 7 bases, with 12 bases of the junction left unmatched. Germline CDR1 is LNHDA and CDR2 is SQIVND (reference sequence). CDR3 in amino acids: CASSGQGVSWGEQYF. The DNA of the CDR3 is TGTGCCAGTAGCGGACAGGGGGTTTCATGGGGTGAGCAGTACTTC.

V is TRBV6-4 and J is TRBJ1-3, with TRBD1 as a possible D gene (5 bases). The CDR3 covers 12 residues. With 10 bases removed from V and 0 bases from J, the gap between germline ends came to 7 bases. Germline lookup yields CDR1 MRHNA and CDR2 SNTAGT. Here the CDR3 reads CATQGSGNTIYF. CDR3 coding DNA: TGTGCCACCCAGGGCTCTGGAAACACCATATATTTT.

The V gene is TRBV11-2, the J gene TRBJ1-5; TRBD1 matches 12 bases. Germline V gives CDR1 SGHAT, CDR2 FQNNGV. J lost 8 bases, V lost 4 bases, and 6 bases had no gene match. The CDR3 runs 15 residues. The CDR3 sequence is CASSWGQGAVEPQHF. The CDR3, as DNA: TGTGCCAGCAGCTGGGGACAGGGGGCCGTTGAGCCCCAGCATTTT.

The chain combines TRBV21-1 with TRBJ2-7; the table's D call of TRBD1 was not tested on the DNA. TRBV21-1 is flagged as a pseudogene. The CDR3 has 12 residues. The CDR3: CASSNLGREQYF. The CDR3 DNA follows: TGTGCCAGCAGCAATCTGGGGCGGGAGCAGTACTTC.

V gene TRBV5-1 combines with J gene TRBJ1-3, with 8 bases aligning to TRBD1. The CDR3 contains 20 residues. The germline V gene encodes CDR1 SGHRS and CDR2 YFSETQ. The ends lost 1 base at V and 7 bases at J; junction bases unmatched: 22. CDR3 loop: CASSLSRERPKLRQGNTIYF. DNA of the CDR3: TGCGCCAGCAGCTTGTCTAGGGAACGCCCTAAACTTCGACAGGGGAACACCATATATTTT.

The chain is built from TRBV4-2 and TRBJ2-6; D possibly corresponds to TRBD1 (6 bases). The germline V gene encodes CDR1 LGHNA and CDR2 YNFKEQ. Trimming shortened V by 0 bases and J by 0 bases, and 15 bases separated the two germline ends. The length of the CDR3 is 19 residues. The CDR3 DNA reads TGTGCCAGCAGCCAAGAACCGCACAGGGACATCTCTGGGGCCAACGTCCTGACTTTC. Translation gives CASSQEPHRDISGANVLTF.

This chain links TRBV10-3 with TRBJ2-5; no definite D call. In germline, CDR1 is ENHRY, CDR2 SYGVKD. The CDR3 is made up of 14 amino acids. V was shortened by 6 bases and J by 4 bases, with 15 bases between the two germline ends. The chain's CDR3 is CAIRSVGHGETQYF. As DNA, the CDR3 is TGTGCCATCAGAAGCGTCGGGCATGGAGAGACCCAGTACTTC.

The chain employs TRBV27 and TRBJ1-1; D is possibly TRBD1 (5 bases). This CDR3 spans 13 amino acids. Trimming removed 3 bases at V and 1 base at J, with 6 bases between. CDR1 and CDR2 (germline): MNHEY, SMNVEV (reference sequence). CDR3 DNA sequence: TGTGCCAGCAGTTTTGGGGCGAACACTGAAGCTTTCTTT. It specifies CASSFGANTEAFF.

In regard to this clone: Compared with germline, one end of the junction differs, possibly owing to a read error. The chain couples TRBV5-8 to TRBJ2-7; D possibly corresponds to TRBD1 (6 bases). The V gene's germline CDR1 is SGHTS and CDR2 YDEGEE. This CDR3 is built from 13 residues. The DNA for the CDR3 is TGCGCCAGCAGCCGTCGGGACACCTACGAGCAGTACTTC. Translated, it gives CASSRRDTYEQYF.

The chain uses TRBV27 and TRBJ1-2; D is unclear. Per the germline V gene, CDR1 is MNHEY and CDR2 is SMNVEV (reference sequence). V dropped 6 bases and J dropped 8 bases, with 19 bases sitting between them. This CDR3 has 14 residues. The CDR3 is CASSTLPTPWGYTF. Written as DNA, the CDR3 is TGTGCCAGCAGCACACTCCCGACGCCTTGGGGCTACACCTTC.

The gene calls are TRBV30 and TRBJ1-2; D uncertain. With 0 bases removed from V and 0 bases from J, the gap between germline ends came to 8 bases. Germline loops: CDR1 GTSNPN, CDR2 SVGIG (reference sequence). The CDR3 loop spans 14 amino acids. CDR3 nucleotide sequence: TGTGCCTGGAGTGTACTCGCAGCTAACTATGGCTACACCTTC. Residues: CAWSVLAANYGYTF.

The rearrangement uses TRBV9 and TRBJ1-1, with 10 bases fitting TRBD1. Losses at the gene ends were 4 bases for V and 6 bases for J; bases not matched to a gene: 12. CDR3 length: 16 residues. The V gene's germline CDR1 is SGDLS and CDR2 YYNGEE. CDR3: CASSPRQGAYISEAFF. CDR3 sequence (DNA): TGTGCCAGCAGCCCCCGACAGGGGGCGTACATCTCTGAAGCTTTCTTT.

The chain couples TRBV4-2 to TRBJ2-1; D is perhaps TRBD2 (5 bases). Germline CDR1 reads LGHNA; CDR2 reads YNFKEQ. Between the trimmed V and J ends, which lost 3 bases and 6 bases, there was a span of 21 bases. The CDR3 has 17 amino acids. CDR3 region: CASSQPFGLTEINEQFF. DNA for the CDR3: TGTGCCAGCAGCCAGCCGTTCGGACTCACAGAAATCAATGAGCAGTTCTTC.

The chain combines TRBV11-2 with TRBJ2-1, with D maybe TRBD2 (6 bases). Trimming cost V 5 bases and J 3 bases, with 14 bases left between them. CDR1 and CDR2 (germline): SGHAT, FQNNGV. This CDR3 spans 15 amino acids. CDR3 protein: CASSLYGSIYNEQFF. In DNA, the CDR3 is TGTGCCAGCAGCCTCTACGGGAGTATCTACAATGAGCAGTTCTTC.

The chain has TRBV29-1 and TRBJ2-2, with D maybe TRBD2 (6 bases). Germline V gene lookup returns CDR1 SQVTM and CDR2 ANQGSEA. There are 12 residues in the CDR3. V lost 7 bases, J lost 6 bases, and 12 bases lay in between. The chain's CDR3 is CSALEGSGELFF. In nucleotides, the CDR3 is TGCAGCGCTCTGGAGGGGTCCGGGGAGCTGTTTTTT.